The present T cell receptor (beta chain) was sequenced within a study of brain T cells in children with intractable seizures. Time point described: blood from clinic visit 5 months post-surgery; TSC patient then seizure free. The sequenced cases were selected for having the highest brain T cell transcript signatures. At least one anti-epileptic drug was given before surgery. For this clone: Its antigen is unidentified.

Study-level points and caveats: Only CDR3 sequence similarity suggested viral specificity, without known HCMV serostatus. Pre-surgery blood may have been undersampled, hiding some clones.

Sequenced by immunoSEQ multiplex PCR; TCRdb stores in-frame clones only, minus some. The data show hundreds of thousands of clones, 93% seen once. This CDR3 region has 11 residues. V lost 5 bases and J lost 7, with 11 bases in between. Germline CDR1 is GTSNPN and CDR2 is SVGIG (reference sequence). The V call is TRBV30, the J call TRBJ1-1; no definite D call. The sample in question was peripheral blood, obtained about 5 months after surgery. The clonotype comes from a boy under three years old with tuberous sclerosis and intractable seizures. CDR3 sequence (DNA): TGTGCCTGGGCCCGTGGCATTGAAGCTTTCTTT. Residues: CAWARGIEAFF.